These T cell receptor beta chains were read from a single sample in a study of PD-L1 blockade in urothelial cancer. TCRdb's table, derived via immunoSEQ multiplex PCR, lists solely in-frame clones and lacks some. The table lists roughly 120,000 clones, 91% of them singletons, with around 4% in the top ten. The input for sequencing was PBMCs, taken around atezolizumab (anti-PD-L1) treatment. The receptors come from a man in his 60s with urothelial cancer. CDR3s leave out the opening cysteine and the closing phenylalanine or tryptophan.

j_call	v_call	cdr3_aa
TRBJ1-1	TRBV7-9	ASSSSLTGPPHTEAF
TRBJ1-2	TRBV30	AWSTRIRLGYT
TRBJ1-1	TRBV19	ASSDWTGGVRNTEAF
TRBJ2-7	TRBV6-5	ASSYSAGQGYEQY
TRBJ1-1	TRBV5-6	ASSLFSGAREAF
TRBJ2-2	TRBV7-2	ASSIAGWSTGELF
TRBJ2-5	TRBV5-1	ASRLQAGLQETQY
TRBJ1-1	TRBV11-2	ASSKPGPPNTEAF
TRBJ2-3	TRBV7-2	ASSPRGLAGDTQY
TRBJ2-7	TRBV29-1	SAGQGTYEQY
TRBJ1-5	TRBV6-6	ASNVGRQGSNQPQH
TRBJ2-3	TRBV5-1	ASSLGRSSSTDTQY
TRBJ1-5	TRBV21-1	ASSWDSTNQPQH
TRBJ2-2	TRBV5-8	ASSLGQAAGELF
TRBJ2-6	TRBV19	ASSGGQGRGANVLT
TRBJ2-3	TRBV7-2	ASSLSGTYPDTQY
TRBJ2-3	TRBV4-3	ASSQDVRGGRTDTQY
TRBJ2-5	TRBV7-6	ASSYSLGRETQY
TRBJ2-3	TRBV5-1	ASSPSGITDTQY
TRBJ2-3	TRBV7-3	ASSSQGRGDTQY
TRBJ1-4	TRBV6-6	ASSYSMAGFNEKLF
TRBJ2-3	TRBV12-5	ASGLPRTIESTDTQY
TRBJ1-1	TRBV7-3	ASSFGRGSGTEAF
TRBJ2-5	TRBV30	AWSRGTGRRETQY
TRBJ2-5	TRBV11-2	ASSLAGYRGLETQY
TRBJ2-7	TRBV25-1	ASIFRTGTGPSYEQY
TRBJ2-7	TRBV28	ASSTGLYEQY
TRBJ2-3	TRBV4-3	ASSPTGTSGGVDTQY
TRBJ1-1	TRBV7-2	ASSSGETLAF
TRBJ2-1	TRBV30	AWSGLGDRETSGGGYNEQF
TRBJ2-1	TRBV15	ATSRSPDRANEQF
TRBJ2-3	TRBV7-8	ASSFLPGQGSVDTQY